These 26 T cell receptor beta chains originate from one sample sequenced in a study of CD8 T cells in ankylosing spondylitis. General observations from the study: For ankylosing spondylitis blood, a TCR beta motif of about 8 highly homologous variants appeared characteristic.

Antigen specificity for these receptors is unknown. From the 5' RACE reads, TCRdb called clonotypes with MiXCR, one entry per CDR3 protein. The table has around 770,000 distinct CDR3 sequences, 10% to 15% seen once; the top ten hold approximately 0.51%. The sample comprised blood, either unsorted or a sorted T cell fraction (not recorded which). The source is a male donor with ankylosing spondylitis.

This clonotype was seen repeatedly, ten times or more. The chain uses TRBV4-3 and TRBJ2-5; 9 positions agree with TRBD2. V dropped 1 base and J dropped 4; count of bases not matched to a gene: 10. This CDR3 spans 17 amino acids. Germline assignment: CDR1 LGHNA and CDR2 YSLEER. The CDR3 DNA sequence: TGCGCCAGCAGCCAAGGTATTGGGACTAGCCTTGGAGAGACCCAGTACTTC. It codes for CASSQGIGTSLGETQYF.

The J gene is TRBJ2-7, the V gene TRBV7-2; possibly TRBD2 for D (5 bases). CDR1 and CDR2 (germline): SGHTA, FQGNSA. V lost 1 base and J lost 0, with 13 bases in between. The CDR3 spans 16 residues. This CDR3 is CASSLVGGPASYEQYF. The CDR3 nucleotides are TGTGCCAGCAGCTTAGTCGGCGGGCCCGCCTCCTACGAGCAGTACTTC.

The sample holds a few counts of this clonotype. The V gene is TRBV10-3, the J gene TRBJ2-5; D uncertain. V shed 2 bases and J shed 2 bases, with 6 bases lying between them. The CDR3 covers 13 residues. In germline, CDR1 is ENHRY, CDR2 SYGVKD. CDR3 residues: CAISEGQQETQYF. The CDR3 DNA sequence: TGTGCCATCAGTGAGGGGCAGCAAGAGACCCAGTACTTC.

The V call is TRBV10-3, the J call TRBJ1-1, with D maybe TRBD1 (5 bases). CDR1 is ENHRY and CDR2 is SYGVKD in the germline V gene. The CDR3 sequence is 12 residues long. Trimming pared 4 bases from V and 8 bases from J, leaving 11 bases between. The CDR3 loop reads CAISGGRTEAFF. The CDR3 nucleotides read TGTGCCATCAGTGGGGGACGGACCGAAGCTTTCTTT.

There are many counts of this clonotype. The rearrangement uses TRBV5-5 and TRBJ2-1, with D unresolved. Trimming took 4 bases from V and 4 from J, leaving 15 bases between them. Germline assignment: CDR1 SGHKS and CDR2 YYEKEE (reference sequence). The CDR3 covers 15 residues. CDR3 in amino acids: CASSTDTWGYNEQFF. CDR3 bases: TGTGCCAGCAGCACAGACACTTGGGGATACAATGAGCAGTTCTTC.

In its sample, this clonotype was seen a few times. The chain combines TRBV20-1 with TRBJ2-1, with TRBD2 matching over 10 bases. CDR3 length equals 15 residues. Unmatched junction bases numbered 4, after V lost 3 bases and J lost 2 bases. In germline, CDR1 is DFQATT, CDR2 SNEGSKA (reference sequence). The CDR3 sequence: CSASLGLAAYNEQFF. The CDR3 DNA sequence: TGCAGTGCTAGTCTTGGACTAGCGGCCTACAATGAGCAGTTCTTC.

This clonotype was found a few times. The chain combines TRBV3-1 with TRBJ2-7; D gene ambiguous. The ends were cut back, 1 base at V and 3 bases at J, with 13 bases in the middle. This CDR3 contains 15 residues. The germline V gene encodes CDR1 LGHDT and CDR2 YNNKEL (reference sequence). CDR3 nucleotide sequence: TGTGCCAGCAGCCAAGCCGCGTCATTAGGCTACGAGCAGTACTTC. Translation: CASSQAASLGYEQYF.

This chain uses TRBV4-1 with TRBJ1-4, with D possibly being TRBD1 (5 bases). CDR1 is MGHRA and CDR2 is YSYEKL in the germline V gene. This CDR3 has 15 amino acids. V was clipped by 4 bases and J by 3 bases, with 12 bases between them. DNA for the CDR3: TGCGCCAGCAGCCTTAGGGGCGGTTCTAATGAAAAACTGTTTTTT. Protein product: CASSLRGGSNEKLFF.

The rearrangement joins TRBV29-1 to TRBJ1-2; TRBD1 might be the D (6 bases). This CDR3 comprises 12 residues. Per germline, CDR1 SQVTM and CDR2 ANQGSEA. The V and J ends lost 5 bases and 7 bases respectively, with 14 bases between them. The CDR3 protein is CSVRDNRAGYTF. DNA for the CDR3: TGCAGCGTTAGGGACAACAGGGCTGGCTACACCTTC.

The sample holds a few counts of this clonotype. This chain uses TRBV6-2 or TRBV6-3 with TRBJ1-1; D gene uncertain. Germline CDR1 is MNHEY and CDR2 is SVGEGT. The V end lost 6 bases, the J end lost 0 bases, and 8 bases lay between the germline ends. This CDR3 has 13 residues. This CDR3 reads CASRRRLNTEAFF. The CDR3 DNA follows: TGTGCCAGCAGAAGAAGGTTGAACACTGAAGCTTTCTTT.

The gene calls are TRBV4-3 and TRBJ2-7; weak D call: TRBD1 (6 bases). There are 14 residues in the CDR3. With 0 bases removed from V and 9 bases from J, the gap between germline ends came to 15 bases. Germline-derived CDR1 and CDR2 are LGHNA and YSLEER. The CDR3 nucleotides read TGCGCCAGCAGCCAAGATCTAATCTTAGGGGGGCAGTACTTC. The encoded protein is CASSQDLILGGQYF.

This clonotype was detected many times. V usage is TRBV7-2 and J usage is TRBJ2-5; weak D call: TRBD2 (5 bases). V was shortened by 0 bases and J by 6 bases, with 14 bases between the two germline ends. The CDR3 extends over 15 amino acids. The germline V gene encodes CDR1 SGHTA and CDR2 FQGNSA. CDR3 residues: CASSLAEGFGKTQYF. The CDR3 nucleotides are TGTGCCAGCAGCTTAGCTGAGGGTTTTGGCAAGACCCAGTACTTC.

The table lists this clonotype with a few counts. The V call is TRBV20-1, the J call TRBJ1-5, with D perhaps TRBD1 (5 bases). CDR1 is DFQATT and CDR2 is SNEGSKA in the germline V gene (reference sequence). The ends were cut back, 5 bases at V and 8 bases at J, with 19 bases in the middle. CDR3 length: 14 residues. CDR3 sequence (DNA): TGCAGTGCTCGGGGCGGGCATCCCTTTGAGCCCCAGCATTTT. Translated, it gives CSARGGHPFEPQHF.

This clonotype has just a few counts. The chain uses TRBV5-1 and TRBJ2-3; 7 nucleotides align to TRBD2. Trimming took 5 bases from V and 2 from J; bases not matched to a gene: 5. From germline, CDR1 is SGHRS and CDR2 YFSETQ. The CDR3 runs to 14 residues. The CDR3 protein is CASSSGLHTDTQYF. CDR3 DNA sequence: TGCGCCAGCAGTTCGGGACTACACACAGATACGCAGTATTTT.

This clonotype was detected a few times. The chain uses TRBV7-2 and TRBJ1-5; 10 nucleotides line up with TRBD1. The germline CDR1 and CDR2 sequences are SGHTA and FQGNSA. The V segment lost 6 bases and the J segment 3 bases; nucleotides outside the gene matches: 11. The CDR3 is 17 residues long. CDR3 nucleotides: TGTGCCAGCAGTTTTGGGACAGGGGATTTCGTCAATCAGCCCCAGCATTTT. Its translation is CASSFGTGDFVNQPQHF.

This clonotype was observed a few times. This chain joins TRBV6-2 or TRBV6-3 and TRBJ1-2, with D unclear. Trimming took off 4 bases at V and 4 bases at J, with 10 bases between the two ends. This CDR3 region has 13 residues. In germline, CDR1 is MNHEY, CDR2 SVGEGT. The CDR3 DNA sequence: TGTGCCAGCAGTTTCAGGAATTCCTATGGCTACACCTTC. Amino acid sequence: CASSFRNSYGYTF.

The gene calls are TRBV9 and TRBJ2-1; D gene unclear. Deletions cut 7 bases from V and 3 bases from J, with 14 bases between. Germline values: CDR1 SGDLS, CDR2 YYNGEE. This CDR3 comprises 14 residues. The CDR3 DNA is TGTGCCAGCGGAAGGACCGCCGTCTACAATGAGCAGTTCTTC. This translates into CASGRTAVYNEQFF. The full variable domain, with the rest looked up from reference TRBV9 and TRBJ2-1, is DSGVTQTPKHLITATGQRVTLRCSPRSGDLSVYWYQQSLDQGLQFLIQYYNGEERAKGNILERFSAQQFPDLHSELNLSSLELGDSALYFCASGRTAVYNEQFFGPGTRLTVL.

This clonotype showed up just a few times. The genes are TRBV7-6 and TRBJ1-1; D gene ambiguous. The CDR3 runs 12 residues. The ends were cut back, 2 bases at V and 7 bases at J, with 8 bases in the middle. In germline, CDR1 is SGHVS, CDR2 FNYEAQ. CDR3 in DNA: TGTGCCAGCAGCTTATGGAACGGTGAAGCTTTCTTT. This translates into CASSLWNGEAFF.

This clonotype appeared a few times. V and J are TRBV12-3 or TRBV12-4 and TRBJ1-6; D gene uncertain. This CDR3 is 14 amino acids long. V dropped 3 bases and J dropped 7 bases, with 10 bases sitting between them. CDR3 nucleotides: TGTGCCAGCAGTTTGGAAAGGCTAAATTCACCCCTCCACTTT. This codes for CASSLERLNSPLHF.

This clonotype was recorded many times. This chain joins TRBV12-3 or TRBV12-4 and TRBJ1-1; D not certain. The CDR3 covers 13 residues. Between the trimmed V and J ends, which lost 4 bases and 4 bases, there was a span of 10 bases. The CDR3 sequence is CASSSPRGTEAFF. The CDR3 DNA sequence: TGTGCCAGCAGTTCCCCAAGAGGCACTGAAGCTTTCTTT.

V and J are TRBV25-1 and TRBJ1-2; no clear D. In germline, CDR1 is MGHDK, CDR2 SYGVNS. The CDR3 consists of 12 residues. V lost 2 bases and J lost 8, with 9 bases in between. DNA of the CDR3: TGTGCCAGCAGTGAAAGGGTAGGAGGCTACACCTTC. It translates to CASSERVGGYTF.

This clonotype was counted a few times. This chain connects TRBV15 to TRBJ2-2; 7 bases map to TRBD2. The CDR3 spans 18 residues. V gave up 3 bases and J gave up 4 bases; unmatched junction bases: 14. The germline CDR1 and CDR2 sequences are LNHNV and YYDKDF (reference sequence). The CDR3 coding sequence is TGTGCCACCAGCAGTTCCTTTAACGCGAGGACTAGCACCGGGGAGCTGTTTTTT. This sequence encodes CATSSSFNARTSTGELFF.

A few counts support this clonotype. This chain links TRBV5-1 with TRBJ2-1, with D maybe TRBD1 (7 bases). V dropped 4 bases and J dropped 0 bases, with 14 bases sitting between them. This CDR3 contains 16 residues. CDR1 is SGHRS and CDR2 is YFSETQ in the germline V gene. The CDR3 nucleotides read TGCGCCAGCAGCCGGGGGACAGCGAGCTCCTACAATGAGCAGTTCTTC. Residues: CASSRGTASSYNEQFF.

J is TRBJ1-2 and V is TRBV6-5; no clear D. Trimming removed 2 bases from V and 7 bases from J, with 11 bases in between. The CDR3 totals 13 residues. Per germline, CDR1 MNHEY and CDR2 SVGAGI. The DNA for the CDR3 is TGTGCCAGCAGTTACCTTCAAGGGAGTGGCTACACCTTC. Translating gives CASSYLQGSGYTF.

This clonotype showed up many times. V usage is TRBV5-1 and J usage is TRBJ1-1; TRBD1 might be the D (6 bases). Looked up from germline, CDR1 is SGHRS and CDR2 is YFSETQ. The CDR3 covers 14 residues. Trimming stripped 0 bases from V and 3 bases from J, with 9 bases between. The CDR3 DNA reads as TGCGCCAGCAGCTTGGCAGGGGCGGACACTGAAGCTTTCTTT. Amino acid sequence: CASSLAGADTEAFF.

V and J are TRBV20-1 and TRBJ2-1; TRBD2 agrees at 10 bases. Germline CDR1 DFQATT, CDR2 SNEGSKA (reference sequence). CDR3 length: 15 amino acids. V trimming: 2 bases; J trimming: 5 bases; junction bases outside the gene matches: 6. CDR3 bases: TGCAGTGCTAGATCTACTAGCGGGGAGGACAATGAGCAGTTCTTC. As protein: CSARSTSGEDNEQFF.